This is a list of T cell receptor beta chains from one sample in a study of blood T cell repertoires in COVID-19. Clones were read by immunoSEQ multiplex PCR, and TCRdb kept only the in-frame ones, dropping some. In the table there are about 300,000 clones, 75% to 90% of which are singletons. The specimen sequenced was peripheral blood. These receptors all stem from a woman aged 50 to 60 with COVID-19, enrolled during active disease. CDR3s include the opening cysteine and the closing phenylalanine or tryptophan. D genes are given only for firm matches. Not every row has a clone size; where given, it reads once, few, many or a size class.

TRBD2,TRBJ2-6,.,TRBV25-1,CASSQAGGGFLGANVLTF,TGTGCCAGCAGTCAGGCCGGGGGGGGATTCCTCGGGGCCAACGTCCTGACTTTC
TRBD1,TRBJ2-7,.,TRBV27,CASSSYRGPTYEQYF,TGTGCCAGCAGTTCCTACAGGGGACCTACTTACGAGCAGTACTTC
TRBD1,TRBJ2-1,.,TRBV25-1,CASSESGTGLDEQFF,TGTGCCAGCAGTGAAAGTGGGACAGGTCTGGATGAGCAGTTCTTC
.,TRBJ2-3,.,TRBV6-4,CASSDSFGITDTQYF,TGTGCCAGCAGTGACTCGTTCGGGATCACAGATACGCAGTATTTT
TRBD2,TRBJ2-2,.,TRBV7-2,CASSLGGSAGELFF,TGTGCCAGCAGCTTAGGCGGGAGTGCCGGGGAGCTGTTTTTT
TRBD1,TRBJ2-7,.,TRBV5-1,CASGETGSSYEQYF,TGCGCCAGTGGCGAGACAGGGAGCTCCTACGAGCAGTACTTC
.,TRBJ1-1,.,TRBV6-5,CASSWGQEAFF,TGTGCCAGCAGTTGGGGCCAGGAAGCTTTCTTT
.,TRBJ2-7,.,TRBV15,CATSRDPSVAGMVYEQYF,.
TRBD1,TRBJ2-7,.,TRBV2,CASSPGGGQGAEDYEQYF,TGTGCCAGCAGTCCCGGGGGTGGTCAGGGGGCAGAGGACTACGAGCAGTACTTC
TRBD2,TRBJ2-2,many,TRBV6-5,CASQREPNTGELFF,TGTGCCAGCCAGCGGGAGCCGAACACCGGGGAGCTGTTTTTT
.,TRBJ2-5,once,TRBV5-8,CASSLVGRQTQYF,TGTGCCAGCAGCTTAGTAGGGAGACAGACCCAGTACTTC
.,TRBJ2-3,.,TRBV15,CATSRDLGGVGTDTQYF,TGTGCCACCAGCAGAGATCTAGGGGGTGTAGGCACAGATACGCAGTATTTT
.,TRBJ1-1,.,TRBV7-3,CASSSGLVGSEAFF,TGTGCCAGCAGCTCAGGGTTAGTGGGGTCCGAAGCTTTCTTT
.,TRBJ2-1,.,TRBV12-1,CASSARRLAGGLNNEQFF,TGTGCCAGCAGCGCGCGGAGACTAGCGGGAGGCCTTAACAATGAGCAGTTCTTC
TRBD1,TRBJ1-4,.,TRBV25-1,CASSDPTGRDEKLFF,TGTGCCAGCAGTGACCCGACAGGGAGAGATGAAAAACTGTTTTTT
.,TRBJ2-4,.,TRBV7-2,CASSFVGQTKNIQYF,TGTGCCAGCAGCTTTGTGGGACAAACCAAAAACATTCAGTACTTC
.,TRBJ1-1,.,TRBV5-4,CASSSEQLLNTEAFF,TGTGCCAGCAGCTCGGAACAGTTATTGAACACTGAAGCTTTCTTT
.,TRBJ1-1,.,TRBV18,CASSPFPGNTEAFF,TGTGCCAGCTCACCATTTCCAGGGAACACTGAAGCTTTCTTT
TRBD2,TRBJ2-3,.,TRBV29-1,CSASGRKVTDTQYF,TGCAGCGCTAGCGGGAGAAAAGTCACAGATACGCAGTATTTT
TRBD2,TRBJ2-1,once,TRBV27,CASSLSAGTSGDEQFF,TGTGCCAGCAGTTTGTCCGCCGGGACTAGCGGAGATGAGCAGTTCTTC
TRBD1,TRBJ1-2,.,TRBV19,CASSFGTGAYGYTF,TGTGCCAGTAGTTTTGGGACAGGAGCCTATGGCTACACCTTC
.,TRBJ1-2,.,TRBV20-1,CSASAGHGYTF,TGCAGTGCTAGCGCGGGACATGGCTACACCTTC
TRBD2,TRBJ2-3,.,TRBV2,CASRTGTSGSTQYF,TGTGCCAGCAGGACGGGGACTAGCGGGAGTACGCAGTATTTT
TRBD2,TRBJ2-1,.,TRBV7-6,CASSSPAGGTYNEQFF,TGTGCCAGCAGCTCACCAGCGGGAGGGACATACAATGAGCAGTTCTTC
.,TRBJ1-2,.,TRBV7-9,CASSLESVRDGYTF,TGTGCCAGCAGCTTAGAGTCCGTCAGGGATGGCTACACCTTC
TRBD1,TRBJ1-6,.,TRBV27,CASSERGLSPLHF,TGTGCCAGCAGCGAAAGGGGGCTATCACCCCTCCACTTT
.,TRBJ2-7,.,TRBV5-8,CASISGWRGDRSYEQYF,TGTGCCAGCATATCGGGTTGGAGGGGTGACCGGTCCTACGAGCAGTACTTC
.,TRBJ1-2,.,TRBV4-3,CASSQEQDKLYGYTF,TGCGCCAGCAGCCAAGAGCAGGACAAACTTTATGGCTACACCTTC
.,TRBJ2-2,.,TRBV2,CASSDFKPPNTGELFF,TGTGCCAGCAGTGACTTCAAGCCCCCGAACACCGGGGAGCTGTTTTTT
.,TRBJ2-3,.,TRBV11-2,CASSLDRGTDTQYF,TGTGCCAGCAGCTTAGATCGGGGCACAGATACGCAGTATTTT
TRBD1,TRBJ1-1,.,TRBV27,CASRGTGNTEAFF,TGTGCCAGCAGAGGGACAGGGAACACTGAAGCTTTCTTT
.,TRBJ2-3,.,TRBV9,CASSVETGSTDTQYF,TGTGCCAGCAGCGTAGAAACAGGGTCAACAGATACGCAGTATTTT
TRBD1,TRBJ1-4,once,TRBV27,CASRWTGGNEKLFF,TGTGCCAGCAGGTGGACAGGGGGAAATGAAAAACTGTTTTTT
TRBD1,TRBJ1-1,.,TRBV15,CATSRSIQGAAEAFF,TGTGCCACCAGCAGATCCATCCAGGGGGCGGCTGAGGCTTTCTTT
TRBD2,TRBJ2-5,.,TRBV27,CASSRYGTSGRAFLETQYF,TGTGCCAGCAGTCGCTATGGGACTAGCGGGAGGGCCTTCTTAGAGACCCAGTACTTC
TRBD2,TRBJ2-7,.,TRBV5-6,CASRHRLADYEQYF,TGTGCCAGCAGACACAGACTAGCGGACTACGAGCAGTACTTC
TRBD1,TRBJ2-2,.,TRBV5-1,CASSWLQGENTGELFF,TGCGCCAGCAGCTGGCTTCAGGGGGAGAACACCGGGGAGCTGTTTTTT
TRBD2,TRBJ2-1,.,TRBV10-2,CASSGLAGGPGNEQFF,TGCGCCAGCAGTGGGCTAGCGGGAGGGCCTGGGAATGAGCAGTTCTTC
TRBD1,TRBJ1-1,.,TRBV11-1,CASSSGQGLPSEAFF,TGTGCCAGCAGCTCCGGACAGGGGCTCCCCTCTGAAGCTTTCTTT
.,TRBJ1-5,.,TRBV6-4,CASSDSPGLVNQPQHF,TGTGCCAGCAGTGACTCACCGGGGTTGGTAAATCAGCCCCAGCATTTT
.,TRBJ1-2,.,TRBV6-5,CASSYGGAANYGYTF,TGTGCCAGCAGTTACGGCGGGGCGGCTAACTATGGCTACACCTTC
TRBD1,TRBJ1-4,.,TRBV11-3,CASSSGGANEKLFF,TGTGCCAGCAGCTCAGGGGGTGCTAATGAAAAACTGTTTTTT
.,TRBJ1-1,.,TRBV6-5,CASTARGNTEAFF,TGTGCCAGCACCGCCCGGGGGAACACTGAAGCTTTCTTT
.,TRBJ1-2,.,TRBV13,CASSLGGASPFNYGYTF,TGTGCCAGCAGCCTTGGGGGGGCGAGTCCCTTCAACTATGGCTACACCTTC
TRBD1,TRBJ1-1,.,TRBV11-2,CASSFQGALGTEAFF,TGTGCCAGCAGCTTTCAGGGGGCACTGGGGACTGAAGCTTTCTTT
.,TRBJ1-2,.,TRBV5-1,CASSSSQGAGYNYGYTF,TGCGCCAGCAGCTCCTCCCAAGGTGCAGGCTATAACTATGGCTACACCTTC
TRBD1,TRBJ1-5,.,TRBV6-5,CASTEGGLGNQPQHF,TGTGCCAGCACAGAAGGGGGCTTGGGCAATCAGCCCCAGCATTTT
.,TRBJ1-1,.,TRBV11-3,CASSYSGNTEAFF,TGTGCCAGCAGCTACTCCGGGAACACTGAAGCTTTCTTT
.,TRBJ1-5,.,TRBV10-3,CAISPTGSNQPQHF,TGTGCCATCAGCCCGACAGGTAGCAATCAGCCCCAGCATTTT
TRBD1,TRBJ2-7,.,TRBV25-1,CASSDQGVPSYEQYF,TGTGCCAGCAGTGACCAGGGGGTACCCTCATACGAGCAGTACTTC